This is a list of T cell receptor beta chains from one sample in a study of long-term antiretroviral therapy in people with HIV. Using immunoSEQ multiplex PCR, the repertoire was profiled, and TCRdb retains in-frame clones only, with some absent. The profile shows around 30,000 clones, 65% to 90% of them singletons. Sample: unsorted PBMCs, taken around 3.3 years after starting antiretroviral therapy. Receptors were obtained from a man between 18 and 35 years old with HIV. CDR3s include the opening cysteine and the closing phenylalanine or tryptophan. The order of the fields is CDR3 DNA, CDR3 protein, J gene, V gene, clone size, D gene. A D gene is named only where the DNA matches it firmly. For some rows the clone size is stated as once, few or many, or as a class when expanded; others skip it.

CDR3 DNA: TGTGCCAGCAGTCAGCGGGTCTCCTACAATGAGCAGTTCTTC; CDR3 protein: CASSQRVSYNEQFF; J gene: TRBJ2-1; V gene: TRBV28; clone size: NA; D gene: NA
CDR3 DNA: TGTGCCAGCAGCTTCAGAAACGAGGAGACCCAGTACTTC; CDR3 protein: CASSFRNEETQYF; J gene: TRBJ2-5; V gene: TRBV7-9; clone size: once; D gene: NA
CDR3 DNA: TGTGCCAGCAGTTACTCCTGGACACCGGGTGGGACTGAAGCTTTCTTT; CDR3 protein: CASSYSWTPGGTEAFF; J gene: TRBJ1-1; V gene: TRBV6-5; clone size: NA; D gene: NA
CDR3 DNA: TGCGCCAGCAAGGAGAGGGACAGGGGCAATCAGCCCCAGCATTTT; CDR3 protein: CASKERDRGNQPQHF; J gene: TRBJ1-5; V gene: TRBV23-1; clone size: NA; D gene: TRBD1
CDR3 DNA: TGTGCCAGCGAAGAAAGCGGGAGAGGAGCCGAGACCCAGTACTTC; CDR3 protein: CASEESGRGAETQYF; J gene: TRBJ2-5; V gene: TRBV28; clone size: NA; D gene: TRBD2
CDR3 DNA: TGTGGCGCGGGGGGTTTTGGCTACGAGCAGTACTTC; CDR3 protein: CGAGGFGYEQYF; J gene: TRBJ2-7; V gene: TRBV6-1; clone size: NA; D gene: TRBD2
CDR3 DNA: TGTGCCAGCAGTGGTAGCGGATATGAGCAGTTCTTC; CDR3 protein: CASSGSGYEQFF; J gene: TRBJ2-1; V gene: TRBV25-1; clone size: NA; D gene: NA
CDR3 DNA: TGTGCCAGCAGCCCTGGGACAGGGAAGTATGAGCAGTTCTTC; CDR3 protein: CASSPGTGKYEQFF; J gene: TRBJ2-1; V gene: TRBV6-5; clone size: NA; D gene: TRBD1
CDR3 DNA: TGTGCCGGAACGGCTAGCGGGAGTTCCGCGGCGCGCTACGAGCAGTACTTC; CDR3 protein: CAGTASGSSAARYEQYF; J gene: TRBJ2-7; V gene: TRBV7-3; clone size: NA; D gene: TRBD2
CDR3 DNA: TGTGCCAGCTCACCAAATCTACAGGGTGGTGAAAAACTGTTTTTT; CDR3 protein: CASSPNLQGGEKLFF; J gene: TRBJ1-4; V gene: TRBV18; clone size: NA; D gene: NA
CDR3 DNA: TGTGCCAGCAGCTCCATGGGCTCTCCCCTAGGTCAGCCCCAGCATTTT; CDR3 protein: CASSSMGSPLGQPQHF; J gene: TRBJ1-5; V gene: TRBV28; clone size: NA; D gene: NA
CDR3 DNA: TGTGCCAGCAGTTACTCCGGGACATCCAGTAGCGGCTACACCTTC; CDR3 protein: CASSYSGTSSSGYTF; J gene: TRBJ1-2; V gene: TRBV6-6; clone size: once; D gene: NA
CDR3 DNA: TGTGCCAGCAGCTTTCAGGGGACCTACAATGAGCAGTTCTTC; CDR3 protein: CASSFQGTYNEQFF; J gene: TRBJ2-1; V gene: TRBV9; clone size: NA; D gene: NA
CDR3 DNA: TGTGCCAGCAGCCCACAGGAAAGCCCCCTCTACGAGCAGTACTTC; CDR3 protein: CASSPQESPLYEQYF; J gene: TRBJ2-7; V gene: TRBV9; clone size: NA; D gene: NA
CDR3 DNA: TGTGCCAGCAGCTTCAGGCGCACCATGAACACTGAAGCTTTCTTT; CDR3 protein: CASSFRRTMNTEAFF; J gene: TRBJ1-1; V gene: TRBV5-6; clone size: NA; D gene: NA
CDR3 DNA: TGTGCCATCAGCCTACACCGGGACAGTAGTAACTATGGCTACACCTTC; CDR3 protein: CAISLHRDSSNYGYTF; J gene: TRBJ1-2; V gene: TRBV10-3; clone size: NA; D gene: TRBD1
CDR3 DNA: TGTGCCAGCAGTGGGGACAGGGAGTACGAGCAGTACTTC; CDR3 protein: CASSGDREYEQYF; J gene: TRBJ2-7; V gene: TRBV2; clone size: NA; D gene: TRBD1
CDR3 DNA: TGTGCCAGCAGCTTAGAAAGGGGGATCTCCTACGAGCAGTACTTC; CDR3 protein: CASSLERGISYEQYF; J gene: TRBJ2-7; V gene: TRBV11-2; clone size: NA; D gene: NA
CDR3 DNA: TGTGCCAGCAGCTTAGGGAAGAGCTCCTACAATGAGCAGTTCTTC; CDR3 protein: CASSLGKSSYNEQFF; J gene: TRBJ2-1; V gene: TRBV11-2; clone size: few; D gene: NA
CDR3 DNA: TGCGCCAGCAGCCTGGGCGTGGGAGAGGGGTACTACGAGCAGTACTTC; CDR3 protein: CASSLGVGEGYYEQYF; J gene: TRBJ2-7; V gene: TRBV4-3; clone size: NA; D gene: NA
CDR3 DNA: TGCGCCAGCAGCTTGCTGGGGGGCGATGAAAAACTGTTTTTT; CDR3 protein: CASSLLGGDEKLFF; J gene: TRBJ1-4; V gene: TRBV5-1; clone size: NA; D gene: NA
CDR3 DNA: TGTGCCAGTAGATTGCGGTTCAATCAGCCCCAGCATTTT; CDR3 protein: CASRLRFNQPQHF; J gene: TRBJ1-5; V gene: TRBV19; clone size: NA; D gene: NA
CDR3 DNA: TGTGCCAGCATCCGGGTGGGGAGCACAGATACGCAGTATTTT; CDR3 protein: CASIRVGSTDTQYF; J gene: TRBJ2-3; V gene: TRBV6-6; clone size: NA; D gene: NA
CDR3 DNA: TGCGCCAGCAGCCCGGGACTAGGCACAGATACGCAGTATTTT; CDR3 protein: CASSPGLGTDTQYF; J gene: TRBJ2-3; V gene: TRBV5-1; clone size: NA; D gene: TRBD2
CDR3 DNA: TGTGCCAGCAGCGACCCCCGGGACAGGTATTTGGATACGCAGTATTTT; CDR3 protein: CASSDPRDRYLDTQYF; J gene: TRBJ2-3; V gene: TRBV11-2; clone size: NA; D gene: TRBD1
CDR3 DNA: TGTGCCAGCAGCTCGGGACGGATGAACACTGAAGCTTTCTTT; CDR3 protein: CASSSGRMNTEAFF; J gene: TRBJ1-1; V gene: TRBV5-4; clone size: NA; D gene: NA
CDR3 DNA: TGTGCCAGCAGCCCTGGACACTTGAACACTGAAGCTTTCTTT; CDR3 protein: CASSPGHLNTEAFF; J gene: TRBJ1-1; V gene: TRBV7-9; clone size: few; D gene: NA
CDR3 DNA: TGTGCCAGTAGTATAGTTTGGCTTGATACGCAGTATTTT; CDR3 protein: CASSIVWLDTQYF; J gene: TRBJ2-3; V gene: TRBV19; clone size: NA; D gene: NA